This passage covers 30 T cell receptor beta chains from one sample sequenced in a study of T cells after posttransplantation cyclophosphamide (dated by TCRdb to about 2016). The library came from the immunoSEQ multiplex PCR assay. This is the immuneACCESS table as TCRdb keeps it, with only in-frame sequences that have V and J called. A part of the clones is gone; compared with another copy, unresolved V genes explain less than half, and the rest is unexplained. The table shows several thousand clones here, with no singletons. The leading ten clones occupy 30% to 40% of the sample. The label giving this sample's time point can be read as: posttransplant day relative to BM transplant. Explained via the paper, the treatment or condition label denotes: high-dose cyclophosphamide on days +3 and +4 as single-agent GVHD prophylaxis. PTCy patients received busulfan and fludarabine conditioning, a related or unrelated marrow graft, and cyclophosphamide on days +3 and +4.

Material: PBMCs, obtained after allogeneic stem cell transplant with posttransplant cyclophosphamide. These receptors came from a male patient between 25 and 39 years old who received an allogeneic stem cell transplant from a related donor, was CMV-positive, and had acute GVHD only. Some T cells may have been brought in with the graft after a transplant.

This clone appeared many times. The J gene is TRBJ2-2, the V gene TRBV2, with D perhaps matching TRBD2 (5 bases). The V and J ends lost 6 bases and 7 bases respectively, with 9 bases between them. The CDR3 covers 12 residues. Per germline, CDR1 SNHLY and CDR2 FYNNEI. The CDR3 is CASSLAVGELFF. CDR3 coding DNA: TGTGCCAGCAGCCTAGCTGTCGGGGAGCTGTTTTTT. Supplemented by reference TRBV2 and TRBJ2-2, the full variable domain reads EPEVTQTPSHQVTQMGQEVILRCVPISNHLYFYWYRQILGQKVEFLVSFYNNEISEKSEIFDDQFSVERPDGSNFTLKIRSTKLEDSAMYFCASSLAVGELFFGEGSRLTVL.

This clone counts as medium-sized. CDR3 loop: CASSIPTGLAGGHAGNEQFF. The CDR3 DNA reads TGTGCCAGTAGTATCCCCACCGGACTAGCGGGGGGGCATGCGGGGAATGAGCAGTTCTTC. The rearrangement uses TRBV19 and TRBJ2-1; TRBD2 matches at 15 bases. J was trimmed by 7 bases and V by 3 bases; bases with no gene match: 16. CDR1 LNHDA and CDR2 SQIVND come from the germline V gene (reference sequence). The CDR3 totals 20 residues.

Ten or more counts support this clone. The CDR3 is CASSIHRDQQPQHF. CDR3 DNA: TGTGCCAGTAGTATCCACAGGGATCAACAGCCCCAGCATTTT. This chain connects TRBV19 to TRBJ1-5; a weak D match, TRBD1 (6 bases). Germline CDR1 reads LNHDA; CDR2 reads SQIVND (reference sequence). The CDR3 contains 14 residues. Trimming pared 3 bases from V and 7 bases from J, leaving 13 bases between.

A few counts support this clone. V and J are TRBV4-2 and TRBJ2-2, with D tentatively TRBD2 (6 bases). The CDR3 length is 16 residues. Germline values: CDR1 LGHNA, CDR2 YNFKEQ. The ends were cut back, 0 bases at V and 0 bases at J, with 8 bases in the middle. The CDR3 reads CASSQDGGTNTGELFF. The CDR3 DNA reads TGTGCCAGCAGCCAAGATGGGGGGACGAACACCGGGGAGCTGTTTTTT.

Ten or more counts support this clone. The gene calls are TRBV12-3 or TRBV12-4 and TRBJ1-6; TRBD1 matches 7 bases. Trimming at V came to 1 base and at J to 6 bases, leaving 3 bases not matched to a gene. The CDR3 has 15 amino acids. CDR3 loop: CASSLERQGNSPLHF. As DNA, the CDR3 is TGTGCCAGCAGTTTAGAACGACAGGGTAATTCACCCCTCCACTTT.

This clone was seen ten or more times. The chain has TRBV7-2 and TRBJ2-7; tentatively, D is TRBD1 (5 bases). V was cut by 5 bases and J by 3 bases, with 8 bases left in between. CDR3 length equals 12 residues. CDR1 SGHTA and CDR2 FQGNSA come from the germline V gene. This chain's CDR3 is CASSTRVYEQYF. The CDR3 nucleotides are TGTGCCAGCAGCACCAGGGTCTACGAGCAGTACTTC. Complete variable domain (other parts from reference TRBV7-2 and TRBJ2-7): GAGVSQSPSNKVTEKGKDVELRCDPISGHTALYWYRQSLGQGLEFLIYFQGNSAPDKSGLPSDRFSAERTGGSVSTLTIQRTQQEDSAVYLCASSTRVYEQYFGPGTRLTVT.

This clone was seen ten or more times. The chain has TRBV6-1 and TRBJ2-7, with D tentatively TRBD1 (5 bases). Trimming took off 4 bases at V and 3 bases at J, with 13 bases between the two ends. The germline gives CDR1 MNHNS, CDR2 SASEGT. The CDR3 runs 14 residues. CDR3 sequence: CASSAGQERYEQYF. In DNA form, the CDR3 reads TGTGCCAGCAGTGCCGGACAAGAACGCTACGAGCAGTACTTC.

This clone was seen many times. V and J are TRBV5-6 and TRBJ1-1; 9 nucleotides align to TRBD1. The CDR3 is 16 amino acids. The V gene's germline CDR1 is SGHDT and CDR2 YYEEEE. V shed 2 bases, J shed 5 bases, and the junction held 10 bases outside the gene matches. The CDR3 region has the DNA TGTGCCAGCAGCTTATTTCCCCTGGACAGGGGAACTGAAGCTTTCTTT. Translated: CASSLFPLDRGTEAFF.

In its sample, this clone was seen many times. The CDR3 reads CASSRMASNSPLHF. For the CDR3, the DNA is TGTGCCAGCAGTAGAATGGCTAGTAATTCACCCCTCCACTTT. This chain uses TRBV6-5 with TRBJ1-6; D is unclear. Trimming cost V 5 bases and J 6 bases, with 11 bases left between them. The germline V gene has CDR1 MNHEY and CDR2 SVGAGI. This CDR3 is built from 14 residues.

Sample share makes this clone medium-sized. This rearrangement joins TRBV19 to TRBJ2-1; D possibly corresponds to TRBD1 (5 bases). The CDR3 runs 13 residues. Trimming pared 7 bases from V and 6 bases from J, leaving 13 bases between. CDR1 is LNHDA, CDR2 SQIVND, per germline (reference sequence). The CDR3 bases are TGTGCCAGTAAGACCCAGGGTTTCAATGAGCAGTTCTTC. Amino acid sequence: CASKTQGFNEQFF.

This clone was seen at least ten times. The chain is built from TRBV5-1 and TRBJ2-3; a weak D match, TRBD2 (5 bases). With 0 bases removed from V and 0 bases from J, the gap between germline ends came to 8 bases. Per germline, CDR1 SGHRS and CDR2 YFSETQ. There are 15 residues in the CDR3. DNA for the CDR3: TGCGCCAGCAGCTTGGGCGGACTTAGCACAGATACGCAGTATTTT. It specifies CASSLGGLSTDTQYF.

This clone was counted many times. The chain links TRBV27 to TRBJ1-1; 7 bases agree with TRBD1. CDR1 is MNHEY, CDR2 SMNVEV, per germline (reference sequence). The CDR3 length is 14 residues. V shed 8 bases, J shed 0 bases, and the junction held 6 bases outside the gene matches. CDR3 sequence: CASWTGAMNTEAFF. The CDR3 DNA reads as TGTGCCAGCTGGACAGGAGCTATGAACACTGAAGCTTTCTTT.

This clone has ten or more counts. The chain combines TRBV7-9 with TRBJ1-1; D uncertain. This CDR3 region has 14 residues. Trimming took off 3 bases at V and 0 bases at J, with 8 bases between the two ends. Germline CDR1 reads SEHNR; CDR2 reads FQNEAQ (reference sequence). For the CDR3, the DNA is TGTGCCAGCAGCTTCACACAGTTGAACACTGAAGCTTTCTTT. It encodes CASSFTQLNTEAFF.

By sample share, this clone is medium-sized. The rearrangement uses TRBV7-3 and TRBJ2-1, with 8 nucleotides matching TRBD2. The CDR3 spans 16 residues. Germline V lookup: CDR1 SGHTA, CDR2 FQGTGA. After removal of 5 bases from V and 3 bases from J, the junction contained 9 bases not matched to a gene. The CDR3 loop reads CASSPLGGAIYNEQFF. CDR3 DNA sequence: TGTGCCAGCAGCCCCCTCGGGGGGGCCATCTACAATGAGCAGTTCTTC.

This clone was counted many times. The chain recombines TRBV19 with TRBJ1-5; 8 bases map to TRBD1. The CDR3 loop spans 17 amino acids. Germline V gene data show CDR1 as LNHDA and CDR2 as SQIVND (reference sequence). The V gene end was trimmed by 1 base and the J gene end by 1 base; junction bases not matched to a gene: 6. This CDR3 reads CASSIVGGTGSNQPQHF. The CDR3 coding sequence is TGTGCCAGTAGTATAGTTGGGGGGACAGGAAGCAATCAGCCCCAGCATTTT.

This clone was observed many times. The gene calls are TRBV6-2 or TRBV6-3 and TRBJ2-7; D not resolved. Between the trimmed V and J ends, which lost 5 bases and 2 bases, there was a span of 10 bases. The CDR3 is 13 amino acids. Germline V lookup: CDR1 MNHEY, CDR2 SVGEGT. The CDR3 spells CASSVRRTYEQYF. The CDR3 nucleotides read TGTGCCAGCAGTGTCAGGCGAACCTACGAGCAGTACTTC.

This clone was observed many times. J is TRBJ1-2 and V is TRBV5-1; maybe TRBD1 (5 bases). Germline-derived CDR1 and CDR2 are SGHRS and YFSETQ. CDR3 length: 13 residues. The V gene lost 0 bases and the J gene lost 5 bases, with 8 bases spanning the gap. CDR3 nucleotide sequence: TGCGCCAGCAGCTTGGCGGGGGGGTATGGCTACACCTTC. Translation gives CASSLAGGYGYTF.

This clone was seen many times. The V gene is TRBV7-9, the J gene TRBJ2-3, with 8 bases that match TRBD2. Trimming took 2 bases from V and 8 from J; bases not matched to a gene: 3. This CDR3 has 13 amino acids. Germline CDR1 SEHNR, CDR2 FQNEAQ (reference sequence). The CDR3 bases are TGTGCCAGCAGCTTAAGCAGCGGGGGTACGCAGTATTTT. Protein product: CASSLSSGGTQYF.

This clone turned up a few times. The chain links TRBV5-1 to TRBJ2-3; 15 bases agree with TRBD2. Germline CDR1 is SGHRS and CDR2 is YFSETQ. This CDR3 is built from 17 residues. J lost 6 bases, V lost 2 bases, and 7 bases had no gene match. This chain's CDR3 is CASSLGLAGGFQDTQYF. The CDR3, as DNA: TGCGCCAGCAGCTTAGGACTAGCGGGGGGGTTCCAGGATACGCAGTATTTT.

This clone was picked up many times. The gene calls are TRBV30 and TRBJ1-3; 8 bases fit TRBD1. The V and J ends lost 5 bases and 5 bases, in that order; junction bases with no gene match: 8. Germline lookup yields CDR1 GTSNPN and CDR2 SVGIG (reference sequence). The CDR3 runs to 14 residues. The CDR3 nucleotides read TGTGCCTGGGGACAGGGCTTCAGGCGAAACACCATATATTTT. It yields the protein CAWGQGFRRNTIYF.

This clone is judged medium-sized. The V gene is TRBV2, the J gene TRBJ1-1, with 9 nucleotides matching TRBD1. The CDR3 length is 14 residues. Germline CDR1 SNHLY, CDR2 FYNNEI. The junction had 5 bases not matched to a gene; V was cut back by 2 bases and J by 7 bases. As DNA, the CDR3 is TGTGCCAGCAGTGAAAGGACAGGGGAGAATGAAGCTTTCTTT. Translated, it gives CASSERTGENEAFF.

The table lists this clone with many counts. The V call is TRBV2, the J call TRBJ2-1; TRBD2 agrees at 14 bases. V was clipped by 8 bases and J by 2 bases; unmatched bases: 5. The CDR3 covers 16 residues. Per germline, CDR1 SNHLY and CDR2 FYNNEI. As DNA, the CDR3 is TGTGCCAGCTGGGGGACTAGCGGGGGTCCCTACAATGAGCAGTTCTTC. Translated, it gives CASWGTSGGPYNEQFF.

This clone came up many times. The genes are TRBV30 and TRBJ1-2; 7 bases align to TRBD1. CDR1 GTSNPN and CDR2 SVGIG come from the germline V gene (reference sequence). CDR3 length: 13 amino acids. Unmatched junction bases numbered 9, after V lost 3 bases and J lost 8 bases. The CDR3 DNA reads TGTGCCTGGAGCGGGAGCAGGGGGGAAGGCTACACCTTC. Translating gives CAWSGSRGEGYTF.

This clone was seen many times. CDR3 loop: CASSSHDGQGQGSPLHF. DNA of the CDR3: TGTGCCAGCAGCTCTCACGACGGACAGGGACAGGGTTCACCCCTCCACTTT. The chain employs TRBV7-9 and TRBJ1-6, with 9 bases that match TRBD1. CDR3 length: 17 residues. In germline, CDR1 is SEHNR, CDR2 FQNEAQ (reference sequence). V lost 4 bases to trimming and J lost 9 bases; unmatched junction nucleotides: 13.

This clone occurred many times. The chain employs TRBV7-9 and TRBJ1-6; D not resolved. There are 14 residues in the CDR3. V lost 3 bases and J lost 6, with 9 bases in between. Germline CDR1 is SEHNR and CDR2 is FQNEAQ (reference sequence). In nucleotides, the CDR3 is TGTGCCAGCAGCTTTTCACAGCTTAATTCACCCCTCCACTTT. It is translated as CASSFSQLNSPLHF.

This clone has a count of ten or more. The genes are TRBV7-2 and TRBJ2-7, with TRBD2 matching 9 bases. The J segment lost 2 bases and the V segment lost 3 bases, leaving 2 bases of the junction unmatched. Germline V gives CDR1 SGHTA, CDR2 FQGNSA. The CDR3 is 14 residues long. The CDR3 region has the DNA TGTGCCAGCAGCTTTGCGGGGGGGGCCTACGAGCAGTACTTC. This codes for CASSFAGGAYEQYF.

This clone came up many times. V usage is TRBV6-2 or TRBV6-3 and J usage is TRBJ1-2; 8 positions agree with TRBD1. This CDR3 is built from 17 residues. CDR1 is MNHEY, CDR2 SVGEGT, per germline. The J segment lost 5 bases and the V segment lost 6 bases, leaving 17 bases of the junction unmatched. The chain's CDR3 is CASRPSTGGVSTYGYTF. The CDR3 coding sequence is TGTGCCAGCAGGCCAAGTACAGGGGGAGTTTCGACTTATGGCTACACCTTC.

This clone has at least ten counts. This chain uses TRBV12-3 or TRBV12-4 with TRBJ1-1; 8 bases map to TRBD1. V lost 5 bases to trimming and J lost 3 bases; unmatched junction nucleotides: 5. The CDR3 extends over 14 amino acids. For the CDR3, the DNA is TGTGCCAGCAGTCAGGGGGCGCTGGACACTGAAGCTTTCTTT. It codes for CASSQGALDTEAFF.

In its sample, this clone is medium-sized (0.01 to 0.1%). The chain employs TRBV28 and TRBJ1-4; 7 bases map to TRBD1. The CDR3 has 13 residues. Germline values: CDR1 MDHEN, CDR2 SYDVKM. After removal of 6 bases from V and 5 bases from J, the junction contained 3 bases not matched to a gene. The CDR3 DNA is TGTGCCAGCAGCCAGGGACAGAATGAAAAACTGTTTTTT. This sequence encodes CASSQGQNEKLFF.

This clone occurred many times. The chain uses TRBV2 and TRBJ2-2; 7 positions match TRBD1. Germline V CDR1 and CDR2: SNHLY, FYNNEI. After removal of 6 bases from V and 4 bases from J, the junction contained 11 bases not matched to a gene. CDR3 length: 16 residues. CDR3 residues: CASRGDRVAFTGELFF. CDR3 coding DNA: TGTGCCAGCAGGGGTGACAGGGTGGCCTTCACCGGGGAGCTGTTTTTT.